This is a list of T cell receptor beta chains from one sample in a study of CD8+ T cells in alopecia areata. This table comes from immunoSEQ multiplex PCR, and its TCRdb copy is limited to in-frame clones, with some not included. The sample holds approximately 180,000 clones, roughly 50% seen once. The source material was CD8+ T cells sorted from blood, sampled at week 24, from a patient treated with tofacitinib. The source of these receptors is a human donor with alopecia areata. The CDR3 runs from the conserved cysteine through the conserved F or W. The D gene is left open where the match is weak. A clone size is listed for some rows: how often the clone was seen (once, few, many), or a class if it is expanded.

abundance | j_gene | v_gene | d_gene | CDR3aa
NA | TRBJ2-7 | TRBV13 | NA | CASSFGGYEQYF
NA | TRBJ2-5 | TRBV7-2 | NA | CASSLQLQQETQYF
NA | TRBJ1-2 | TRBV29-1 | NA | CSFRSGQGYGYTF
NA | TRBJ1-1 | TRBV5-1 | TRBD1 | CASSVETGGTEAFF
NA | TRBJ2-2 | TRBV7-9 | NA | CASTPAERELFF
NA | TRBJ1-1 | TRBV11-2 | NA | CASSLEALPTKMNTEAFF
few | TRBJ1-2 | TRBV29-1 | NA | CSVEQGRGYTF
few | TRBJ1-5 | TRBV19 | NA | CASSLTNQPQHF
few | TRBJ2-3 | TRBV7-6 | TRBD1 | CASSFRQGASTDTQYF
NA | TRBJ1-1 | TRBV30 | NA | CAWSVGGNTEAFF
NA | TRBJ1-2 | TRBV27 | NA | CASSLSVRTSYTF
NA | TRBJ1-2 | TRBV29-1 | NA | CSVGEDYYGYTF
few | TRBJ1-1 | TRBV9 | NA | CASSAGDNTEAFF
NA | TRBJ2-1 | TRBV2 | NA | CASTGYSNEQFF
NA | TRBJ2-5 | TRBV2 | NA | CASTERGGETQYF
NA | TRBJ1-5 | TRBV7-2 | NA | CASSLTGHSNQPQHF
NA | TRBJ2-5 | TRBV15 | TRBD1 | CATSRGTGQETQYF